A single sample gave rise to the 10 T cell receptor beta chains below, sequenced in a study of shared clonotypes between healthy human individuals. Only in-frame clones appear in the TCRdb table, and some are missing; sequencing was by immunoSEQ multiplex PCR. The profile shows about 2.5 million clones, 80% to 95% of them singletons. Specimen: naive CD4+ T cells from PBMCs. Subset noted: CD45RA+ positively selected. These receptors were collected from a man younger than 35 in good health. Some clones in this sample may be carry-over from other donors' samples.

The V call is TRBV29-1, the J call TRBJ2-7, with D perhaps TRBD2 (6 bases). The V end lost 5 bases, the J end lost 5 bases, and 16 bases lay between the germline ends. Germline assignment: CDR1 SQVTM and CDR2 ANQGSEA. The CDR3 runs to 13 residues. The CDR3 region is CSVPVLGGDEQYF. CDR3 coding DNA: TGCAGCGTTCCCGTTTTGGGGGGTGACGAGCAGTACTTC.

The rearrangement joins TRBV10-3 to TRBJ1-4; perhaps TRBD1 as D (6 bases). Germline V CDR1 and CDR2: ENHRY, SYGVKD. V dropped 8 bases and J dropped 4 bases, with 14 bases sitting between them. CDR3 length equals 14 residues. CDR3 sequence (DNA): TGTGCCATCGGGCGAGGGGGGGATAATGAAAAACTGTTTTTT. Protein: CAIGRGGDNEKLFF.

This chain joins TRBV5-1 and TRBJ1-1; 9 bases map to TRBD1. The CDR3 has 14 amino acids. Germline trimming cut 3 bases from V and 5 bases from J; bases unmatched to any gene: 5. Germline V lookup: CDR1 SGHRS, CDR2 YFSETQ. CDR3 region: CASSYTGGVTEAFF. The CDR3 DNA is TGCGCCAGCAGCTATACAGGGGGCGTAACTGAAGCTTTCTTT. Based on the CDR3 plus reference TRBV5-1 and TRBJ1-1, the full variable domain is KAGVTQTPRYLIKTRGQQVTLSCSPISGHRSVSWYQQTPGQGLQFLFEYFSETQRNKGNFPGRFSGRQFSNSRSEMNVSTLELGDSALYLCASSYTGGVTEAFFGQGTRLTVV.

This chain connects TRBV30 to TRBJ2-2; D unclear. Per the germline V gene, CDR1 is GTSNPN and CDR2 is SVGIG (reference sequence). This CDR3 contains 14 residues. V was trimmed by 2 bases and J by 4 bases, leaving 11 bases between them. The CDR3 region has the DNA TGTGCCTGGAGTCCTCTCTTCGGCACCGGGGAGCTGTTTTTT. It codes for CAWSPLFGTGELFF.

The chain recombines TRBV7-8 with TRBJ2-5; TRBD2 matches 10 bases. The V segment lost 6 bases and the J segment 5 bases; nucleotides outside the gene matches: 3. There are 13 residues in the CDR3. CDR1 and CDR2 from the germline V gene are SGHVS and FQNEAQ. CDR3 sequence: CASRVAGGETQYF. The CDR3 DNA is TGTGCCAGCAGGGTAGCGGGAGGTGAGACCCAGTACTTC. The full variable domain, rest sourced from reference TRBV7-8 and TRBJ2-5, is GAGVSQSPRYKVAKRGQDVALRCDPISGHVSLFWYQQALGQGPEFLTYFQNEAQLDKSGLPSDRFFAERPEGSVSTLKIQRTQQEDSAVYLCASRVAGGETQYFGPGTRLLVL.

This chain joins TRBV4-2 and TRBJ1-5; D gene ambiguous. Trimming cost V 0 bases and J 6 bases, with 9 bases left between them. The CDR3 is 14 residues long. Per the germline V gene, CDR1 is LGHNA and CDR2 is YNFKEQ. CDR3 in amino acids: CASSQDGDGQPQHF. As DNA, the CDR3 is TGTGCCAGCAGCCAAGATGGGGATGGTCAGCCCCAGCATTTT.

The rearrangement links TRBV10-3 to TRBJ1-1; no definite D call. Germline CDR1 and CDR2: ENHRY and SYGVKD. The CDR3 loop spans 13 amino acids. Trimming stripped 10 bases from V and 0 bases from J, with 12 bases between. The CDR3 sequence: CATWTDLNTEAFF. DNA of the CDR3: TGTGCCACCTGGACGGATCTGAACACTGAAGCTTTCTTT.

The chain carries TRBV14 and TRBJ2-7; 10 bases agree with TRBD2. V trimming: 4 bases; J trimming: 6 bases; junction bases outside the gene matches: 9. Germline V gives CDR1 SGHDN, CDR2 FVKESK. The CDR3 spans 15 residues. The DNA for the CDR3 is TGTGCCAGCAGCCGCCACGTGGGGACTAGCGCCGAGCAGTACTTC. Its protein product is CASSRHVGTSAEQYF.

V is TRBV10-1 and J is TRBJ2-1; 9 bases fit TRBD1. The CDR3 length is 14 residues. Looked up from germline, CDR1 is WNHNN and CDR2 is SYGVQD (reference sequence). V was pared by 5 bases and J by 5 bases, with 4 bases of the junction left unmatched. Here the CDR3 reads CASSLTGGNNEQFF. CDR3 sequence (DNA): TGCGCCAGCAGTCTAACAGGGGGCAACAATGAGCAGTTCTTC.

The chain couples TRBV28 to TRBJ2-3; 8 nucleotides align to TRBD2. Germline trimming cut 7 bases from V and 6 bases from J; bases unmatched to any gene: 15. CDR1 is MDHEN, CDR2 SYDVKM, per germline. The CDR3 is made up of 16 amino acids. The CDR3: CASIRGGRPSGDTQYF. In DNA form, the CDR3 reads TGTGCCAGCATTAGAGGCGGGAGGCCCTCTGGGGATACGCAGTATTTT.